This T cell receptor beta chain was observed in a study of T cell responses to AZD1222 COVID-19 vaccine. Libraries were prepared by immunoSEQ multiplex PCR; TCRdb keeps only in-frame clonotypes and omits some of them. The sample contains 140,000 to 150,000 clones, over 75% of which appear only once. Germline lookup yields CDR1 MDHEN and CDR2 SYDVKM. The CDR3 is 15 amino acids. Trimming removed 6 bases from V and 2 bases from J; junction bases left unmatched: 0. The TCR comes from an adult who received the MenACWY meningococcal vaccine as a control. Sequencing used peripheral blood, obtained 28 days after the second dose of the MenACWY control vaccine. This rearrangement joins TRBV28 to TRBJ1-6, with 11 bases fitting TRBD1. CDR3 DNA: TGTGCCAGCAGGGGACAGGGGGCCTATAATTCACCCCTCCACTTT. It specifies CASRGQGAYNSPLHF. Variable domain in full (rest from reference TRBV28 and TRBJ1-6): DVKVTQSSRYLVKRTGEKVFLECVQDMDHENMFWYRQDPGLGLRLIYFSYDVKMKEKGDIPEGYSVSREKKERFSLILESASTNQTSMYLCASRGQGAYNSPLHFGNGTRLTVT.